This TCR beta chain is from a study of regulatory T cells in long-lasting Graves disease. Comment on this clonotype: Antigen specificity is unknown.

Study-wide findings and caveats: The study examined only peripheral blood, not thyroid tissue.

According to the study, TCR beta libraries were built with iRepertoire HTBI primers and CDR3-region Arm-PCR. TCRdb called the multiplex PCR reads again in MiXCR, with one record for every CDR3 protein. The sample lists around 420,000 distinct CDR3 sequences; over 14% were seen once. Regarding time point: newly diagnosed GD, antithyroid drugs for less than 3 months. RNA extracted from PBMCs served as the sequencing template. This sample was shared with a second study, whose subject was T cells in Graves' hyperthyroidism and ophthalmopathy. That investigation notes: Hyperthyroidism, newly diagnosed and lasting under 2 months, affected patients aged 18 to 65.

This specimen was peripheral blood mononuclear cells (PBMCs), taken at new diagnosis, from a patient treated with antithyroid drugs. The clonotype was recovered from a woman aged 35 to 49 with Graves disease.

The CDR3 here is CAVGGPGELFF. In DNA, the CDR3 is TGTGCCGTCGGGGGGCCCGGGGAGCTGTTTTTT. The chain joins TRBV12-3 or TRBV12-4 to TRBJ2-2, with D perhaps TRBD2 (7 bases). This CDR3 has 11 amino acids. Trimming took 11 bases from V and 6 from J, leaving 10 bases between them.